The clone carrying this TCR beta chain has a handful of counts. What it recognizes is unknown. Healthy Caucasians made up all donors. The data belong to a study of identical twins. Study results and caveats: A lower insertion count was a feature of abundant cord blood beta clonotypes, with no such feature in memory repertoires. Part of the zero-insertion signal could reflect confounding by invariant MAIT and iNKT cells.

A single record per CDR3 protein comes from TCRdb applying MiXCR to the 5' RACE reads. The table includes approximately 890,000 distinct CDR3 sequences, about 12% detected once. The CDR3 contains 15 residues. Trimming cost V 1 base and J 6 bases, with 17 bases left between them. Germline loops: CDR1 DFQATT, CDR2 SNEGSKA (reference sequence). The same sample was also used in a study of yellow fever vaccine responses in identical twins. This second study says: The T cell response to vaccination in identical twins was reportedly partly convergent and partly personalized.

The source material was PBMCs. The chain employs TRBV20-1 and TRBJ2-3; tentative D call: TRBD1 (7 bases). The receptor was derived from a woman younger than 30 in good health. CDR3: CSARVWQGGRDTQYF. In DNA, the CDR3 is TGCAGTGCTAGAGTCTGGCAGGGGGGAAGGGATACGCAGTATTTT.